This TCR beta chain derives from a study of blood T cell repertoires in COVID-19. Study overall: PBMCs, B-cell-depleted T cells, or T cells were the source of the cDNA or gDNA that made up the material.

From germline, CDR1 is MGHRA and CDR2 YSYEKL. This CDR3 has 17 residues. Trimming removed 0 bases from V and 4 bases from J; junction bases left unmatched: 10. Original data processing: Estimated nucleated cell counts came from reference gene primer amplification. Measured with immunoSEQ multiplex PCR; TCRdb has only the in-frame clones, and not every one. V and J calls and clone size are given by that table; D and trimming were obtained from the DNA. The table lists 55,000 to 65,000 clones, 70% to 85% of them singletons, with 3.5% in the top ten. Specimen: peripheral blood. The clonotype comes from a man aged 55 to 70 with acute or convalescent COVID-19. The chain carries TRBV4-1 and TRBJ1-2, with TRBD1 identical over 8 bases. Here the CDR3 reads CASSQDHRGALGYGYTF. CDR3 in DNA: TGCGCCAGCAGCCAAGATCACAGGGGGGCCCTAGGCTATGGCTACACCTTC.